This paragraph reports one T cell receptor beta chain. What it recognizes is unknown. The sample originates from a study of T cell clones after liver transplantation. About the study: Immunosuppression withdrawal was tried within 2 years after liver transplantation in this trial. Samples came pre-transplant, pre-randomization before withdrawal, and post-randomization after withdrawal ended.

This table comes from immunoSEQ multiplex PCR, and its TCRdb copy is limited to in-frame clones, with some not included. The sample carries 15,000 to 20,000 clones, 65% to 85% recorded once. General observations from the study: Graft donor-reactive T cells may have migrated into the graft rather than being deleted. Compared with third party-reactive sequences, donor-reactive ones declined more, independent of withdrawal success.

Germline-derived CDR1 and CDR2 are MNHEY and SMNVEV (reference sequence). This CDR3 is 15 amino acids long. The V end lost 2 bases, the J end lost 5 bases, and 13 bases lay between the germline ends. The chain uses TRBV27 and TRBJ2-1; D might be TRBD1 (7 bases). Sample: CD8+ T cells from blood, taken less than 50 months after liver transplant. The receptor's source is a human patient who received a liver transplant. Some of these T cells may belong to the graft donor. CDR3 sequence reads: CASSLGGTENNEQFF. The CDR3 DNA follows: TGTGCCAGCAGTTTAGGAGGGACAGAAAACAATGAGCAGTTCTTC.